The 7 T cell receptor beta chains presented below share a single source sample, sequenced in a study of T-cell reconstitution after alpha-beta-depleted transplantation in children. Unique molecular identifiers were incorporated into the prepared TCRbeta library. MiXCR, run by TCRdb on the PCR reads, gives a single entry per CDR3 protein. The table lists a few hundred thousand distinct CDR3 sequences, less than 15% of them singletons. The specimen was PBMCs, collected from the stem cell graft. These receptor sequences come from a human donor who donated a stem cell graft to a child with Fanconi anemia.

The rearrangement joins TRBV10-3 to TRBJ2-3; D is uncertain. Germline V gene sequence: CDR1 ENHRY, CDR2 SYGVKD. V gave up 4 bases and J gave up 5 bases, with 7 bases separating them. The CDR3 consists of 12 residues. As DNA, the CDR3 is TGTGCCATCAGTGGCTCGGGAGATACGCAGTATTTT. As protein: CAISGSGDTQYF.

A few counts support this clonotype. The chain carries TRBV27 and TRBJ1-3, with D possibly TRBD1 on 6 matching bases. There are 17 residues in the CDR3. The germline gives CDR1 MNHEY, CDR2 SMNVEV (reference sequence). Trimming pared 5 bases from V and 0 bases from J, leaving 17 bases between. DNA for the CDR3: TGTGCCAGCAGTCCAACCCTGAACAGGGCCTCTGGAAACACCATATATTTT. Its translation is CASSPTLNRASGNTIYF.

This clonotype showed up just a few times. The CDR3 here is CASSSSGEIYEQYF. CDR3 nucleotides: TGTGCCAGCAGTTCTAGCGGGGAAATCTACGAGCAGTACTTC. The chain combines TRBV27 with TRBJ2-7, with 9 nucleotides matching TRBD2. The CDR3 is 14 amino acids. In germline, CDR1 is MNHEY, CDR2 SMNVEV (reference sequence). With V trimmed by 4 bases and J by 3 bases, 4 bases remained unmatched.

This clonotype has ten or more counts. The genes are TRBV5-1 and TRBJ2-7; weak D call: TRBD2 (5 bases). V dropped 2 bases and J dropped 5 bases, with 8 bases sitting between them. Germline V gene sequence: CDR1 SGHRS, CDR2 YFSETQ. The CDR3 consists of 12 residues. The chain's CDR3 is CASSFLGNEQYF. In DNA form, the CDR3 reads TGCGCCAGCAGCTTCCTCGGGAACGAGCAGTACTTC.

This chain connects TRBV7-9 to TRBJ2-1; TRBD1 aligns across 7 bases. This CDR3 region has 13 residues. V lost 6 bases to trimming and J lost 5 bases; unmatched junction nucleotides: 4. Per germline, CDR1 SEHNR and CDR2 FQNEAQ (reference sequence). The CDR3: CASSHRGHNEQFF. The CDR3 nucleotides read TGTGCCAGCAGTCATAGGGGGCACAATGAGCAGTTCTTC.

This chain links TRBV7-9 with TRBJ2-1; D is tentatively TRBD1 or TRBD2 (5 bases each). The CDR3 has 14 residues. V gave up 4 bases and J gave up 8 bases, with 15 bases separating them. Germline V gives CDR1 SEHNR, CDR2 FQNEAQ (reference sequence). The CDR3 spells CASSSRGGGYEQFF. The CDR3 DNA sequence: TGTGCCAGCAGCTCCCGTGGGGGTGGTTATGAGCAGTTCTTC.

This clonotype was recorded many times. The V gene is TRBV20-1, the J gene TRBJ2-3; 12 bases are shared with TRBD2. The CDR3 extends over 17 amino acids. CDR1 is DFQATT and CDR2 is SNEGSKA in the germline V gene (reference sequence). The trim removed 2 bases at V and 3 bases at J, leaving 9 bases unmatched. The CDR3 loop reads CSARRTTSGGLTDTQYF. The DNA for the CDR3 is TGCAGTGCTAGACGTACTACTAGCGGGGGGCTGACAGATACGCAGTATTTT.